These 32 T cell receptor beta chains were sequenced from one sample in a study of T cells after somatic rescue of genetic block (TCRdb year 2020). The library was built by means of the immunoSEQ multiplex PCR assay. What TCRdb holds here is the immuneACCESS table cut down to in-frame rearrangements. Part of the clones is not present; checked against another copy, under half of the missing clones reflect an unresolved V gene, and the others are unexplained. Here the sample has some 10,000 clones; nearly 80% occur a single time. Clones ranked in the top ten supply 8.3% of the sample. Sequences were obtained from peripheral blood mononuclear cells (PBMCs). Every receptor here comes from a boy aged 5-17 years.

The rearrangement joins TRBV29-1 to TRBJ2-3; 9 bases map to TRBD2. Losses at the gene ends were 6 bases for V and 3 bases for J; bases not matched to a gene: 4. Per the germline V gene, CDR1 is SQVTM and CDR2 is ANQGSEA. There are 13 residues in the CDR3. The CDR3 coding sequence is TGCAGCGTCGGGACTAGCTTGACAGATACGCAGTATTTT. This encodes CSVGTSLTDTQYF.

This clone was detected a few times. The chain links TRBV5-1 to TRBJ2-1; 9 nucleotides line up with TRBD1. Germline V lookup: CDR1 SGHRS, CDR2 YFSETQ. V dropped 0 bases and J dropped 7; count of bases not matched to a gene: 8. The CDR3 totals 16 residues. In DNA form, the CDR3 reads TGCGCCAGCAGCTTGGGGCCACAGGGGGCCCGGAATGAGCAGTTCTTC. This translates into CASSLGPQGARNEQFF. The whole variable domain, filled in from reference TRBV5-1 and TRBJ2-1, reads KAGVTQTPRYLIKTRGQQVTLSCSPISGHRSVSWYQQTPGQGLQFLFEYFSETQRNKGNFPGRFSGRQFSNSRSEMNVSTLELGDSALYLCASSLGPQGARNEQFFGPGTRLTVL.

The V call is TRBV11-2, the J call TRBJ2-7; a weak D match, TRBD1 (6 bases). From germline, CDR1 is SGHAT and CDR2 FQNNGV. V lost 5 bases, J lost 6 bases, and 14 bases lay in between. The CDR3 spans 13 residues. CDR3 residues: CASSHTQGFEQYF. CDR3 nucleotides: TGTGCCAGCAGCCATACACAGGGCTTCGAGCAGTACTTC.

This clone was observed a single time. This sequence joins TRBV21-1 and TRBJ2-3; TRBD2, as called in the table, went unchecked against the DNA. TRBV21-1 is annotated as a pseudogene. This CDR3 spans 11 amino acids. The CDR3 nucleotides read TGTGCCAGCAGCAAAGAGGACTCGCAGTATTTT. It encodes CASSKEDSQYF.

V and J are TRBV7-9 and TRBJ2-7, with TRBD1 matching over 9 bases. Germline V gene lookup returns CDR1 SEHNR and CDR2 FQNEAQ (reference sequence). This CDR3 has 14 amino acids. With V trimmed by 3 bases and J by 6 bases, 6 bases remained unmatched. CDR3 sequence (DNA): TGTGCCAGCAGCTTTGGACAGGGGAAGTCCGAGCAGTACTTC. It yields the protein CASSFGQGKSEQYF.

In its sample, this clone was seen once. The J gene is TRBJ2-7, the V gene TRBV19, with D perhaps matching TRBD2 (6 bases). The CDR3 has 14 amino acids. V lost 5 bases and J 3 bases, leaving 14 bases between the germline ends. Germline lookup yields CDR1 LNHDA and CDR2 SQIVND (reference sequence). The CDR3 here is CASSSAGGVYEQYF. The CDR3 DNA reads TGTGCCAGTAGTTCAGCGGGCGGGGTCTACGAGCAGTACTTC.

The chain is built from TRBV6-5 and TRBJ1-2; D ambiguous. The CDR3 is made up of 12 amino acids. CDR1 MNHEY and CDR2 SVGAGI come from the germline V gene. V dropped 6 bases and J dropped 4 bases, with 9 bases sitting between them. As DNA, the CDR3 is TGTGCCAGCAGGGTCGGGATCTATGGCTACACCTTC. Translation: CASRVGIYGYTF.

The genes are TRBV19 and TRBJ2-3; D might be TRBD2 (6 bases). CDR3 size: 15 residues. CDR1 LNHDA and CDR2 SQIVND come from the germline V gene (reference sequence). Trimming shortened V by 3 bases and J by 4 bases, and 14 bases separated the two germline ends. CDR3 nucleotides: TGTGCCAGTAGTATCCGACTAGTAGGCGCAGATACGCAGTATTTT. Translating it yields CASSIRLVGADTQYF.

The V and J genes are TRBV5-5 and TRBJ1-2, with D possibly TRBD1 on 6 matching bases. Germline CDR1 reads SGHKS; CDR2 reads YYEKEE (reference sequence). The CDR3 is made up of 15 amino acids. Between the trimmed V and J ends, which lost 5 bases and 5 bases, there was a span of 19 bases. CDR3 nucleotide sequence: TGTGCCAGCAGGCCGGGGGCTCACCGTTGGTATGGCTACACCTTC. The encoded protein is CASRPGAHRWYGYTF. The full variable domain, in which reference TRBV5-5 and TRBJ1-2 provide the parts outside the CDR3, is DAGVTQSPTHLIKTRGQQVTLRCSPISGHKSVSWYQQVLGQGPQFIFQYYEKEERGRGNFPDRFSARQFPNYSSELNVNALLLGDSALYLCASRPGAHRWYGYTFGSGTRLTVV.

This clone turned up a few times. DNA for the CDR3: TGTGCCAGCAGCCTACGGGGAAACACCATATATTTT. Protein product: CASSLRGNTIYF. The rearrangement uses TRBV2 and TRBJ1-3; D is ambiguous. The germline CDR1 and CDR2 sequences are SNHLY and FYNNEI. V shed 6 bases and J shed 4 bases, with 7 bases lying between them. There are 12 residues in the CDR3.

This clone has a handful of counts. This rearrangement joins TRBV4-2 to TRBJ2-1; 7 nucleotides align to TRBD2. The V and J ends lost 4 bases and 7 bases, in that order; junction bases with no gene match: 4. In germline, CDR1 is LGHNA, CDR2 YNFKEQ. The CDR3 totals 13 residues. CDR3 sequence reads: CASSRSSGNEQFF. The DNA for the CDR3 is TGTGCCAGCAGCCGAAGTAGCGGGAATGAGCAGTTCTTC.

Here the CDR3 reads CASSQDWSMNTEAFF. The CDR3 DNA reads TGTGCCAGCAGCCAAGACTGGTCCATGAACACTGAAGCTTTCTTT. V gene TRBV4-2 combines with J gene TRBJ1-1, with D unclear. Trimming took off 0 bases at V and 0 bases at J, with 8 bases between the two ends. CDR3 length: 15 residues. Germline CDR1 reads LGHNA; CDR2 reads YNFKEQ.

V is TRBV21-1 and J is TRBJ2-1; TRBD1, as called in the table, went unchecked against the DNA. TRBV21-1 is deemed a pseudogene. This CDR3 spans 12 amino acids. The CDR3 DNA follows: TGTGCCAGCAGCAAAAACAGGGGGCCCTCTCTCTTC. Protein product: CASSKNRGPSLF.

The rearrangement joins TRBV2 to TRBJ1-2, with D unclear. V gave up 7 bases and J gave up 5 bases, with 14 bases separating them. Germline V lookup: CDR1 SNHLY, CDR2 FYNNEI. CDR3 length: 13 amino acids. CDR3 nucleotides: TGTGCCAGCACCCGGGATCCTCTTTATGGCTACACCTTC. Encoded protein: CASTRDPLYGYTF.

V gene TRBV7-6 combines with J gene TRBJ1-3; D gene unclear. The length of the CDR3 is 14 residues. Trimming took 3 bases from V and 0 from J, leaving 6 bases between them. The germline gives CDR1 SGHVS, CDR2 FNYEAQ. The CDR3 here is CASSFSDSGNTIYF. CDR3 nucleotide sequence: TGTGCCAGCAGCTTTTCCGACTCTGGAAACACCATATATTTT.

The gene calls are TRBV5-1 and TRBJ2-7, with 7 bases lining up with TRBD2. The CDR3 is 14 amino acids. V trimming: 1 base; J trimming: 3 bases; junction bases outside the gene matches: 4. Germline-derived CDR1 and CDR2 are SGHRS and YFSETQ. CDR3: CASSLRTRIYEQYF. The CDR3 nucleotides are TGCGCCAGCAGCTTGCGGACTAGGATCTACGAGCAGTACTTC.

The chain links TRBV28 to TRBJ2-1; the D gene is possibly TRBD2 (5 bases). This CDR3 has 14 amino acids. The V gene lost 3 bases and the J gene lost 4 bases, with 10 bases spanning the gap. The germline CDR1 and CDR2 sequences are MDHEN and SYDVKM. The CDR3 sequence: CASSFYSGYNEQFF. CDR3 coding DNA: TGTGCCAGCAGTTTCTATTCGGGGTACAATGAGCAGTTCTTC.

This clone was picked up one time. The rearrangement joins TRBV7-2 to TRBJ2-4, with 7 bases matching TRBD1. This CDR3 comprises 15 residues. V was clipped by 2 bases and J by 7 bases; unmatched bases: 8. CDR1 is SGHTA and CDR2 is FQGNSA in the germline V gene. CDR3 nucleotide sequence: TGTGCCAGCAGCTTACGACAGGGCCCCACGAACATTCAGTACTTC. This translates into CASSLRQGPTNIQYF.

In its sample, this clone was seen once. The V gene is TRBV7-9, the J gene TRBJ2-1, with D perhaps TRBD2 (5 bases). Trimming pared 2 bases from V and 12 bases from J, leaving 14 bases between. CDR3 length: 13 residues. Germline lookup yields CDR1 SEHNR and CDR2 FQNEAQ (reference sequence). The CDR3, as DNA: TGTGCCAGCAGCTTAACTATTGGACTCGCGCAGTTCTTC. Amino acids: CASSLTIGLAQFF.

V and J are TRBV11-3 and TRBJ1-2, with a weak D call TRBD1 (6 bases). Trimming removed 1 base from V and 0 bases from J, with 21 bases in between. From germline, CDR1 is SGHNT and CDR2 YENEEA. The CDR3 spans 19 residues. The CDR3 spells CASSLVRSPLTGSNYGYTF. The CDR3 DNA sequence: TGTGCCAGCAGCTTAGTTCGAAGCCCCCTGACAGGCTCTAACTATGGCTACACCTTC.

In its sample, this clone was seen once. CDR3 loop: CASTKVSRGRITDTQYF. DNA of the CDR3: TGTGCCAGCACGAAGGTAAGCAGGGGGCGCATAACAGATACGCAGTATTTT. This sequence joins TRBV27 and TRBJ2-3; 8 bases map to TRBD1. Germline-derived CDR1 and CDR2 are MNHEY and SMNVEV (reference sequence). V lost 7 bases and J lost 3; bases outside the gene matches: 15. CDR3 length: 17 residues.

The chain employs TRBV19 and TRBJ2-3; D call uncertain. Germline values: CDR1 LNHDA, CDR2 SQIVND (reference sequence). Between the trimmed V and J ends, which lost 3 bases and 4 bases, there was a span of 8 bases. The CDR3 runs to 13 residues. The CDR3 spells CASSIWSPDTQYF. The CDR3 nucleotides are TGTGCCAGTAGTATTTGGAGTCCAGATACGCAGTATTTT.

The gene calls are TRBV28 and TRBJ1-2; the D is unclear. The germline V and J ends were trimmed by 3 bases and 2 bases, with 7 bases remaining between them. Germline V lookup: CDR1 MDHEN, CDR2 SYDVKM. The CDR3 runs 13 residues. CDR3 amino acids: CASSLRLNYGYTF. CDR3 coding DNA: TGTGCCAGCAGTTTGAGGCTGAACTATGGCTACACCTTC.

The V gene is TRBV28, the J gene TRBJ1-1; unclear D gene. V gave up 6 bases and J gave up 4 bases, with 15 bases separating them. CDR1 is MDHEN and CDR2 is SYDVKM in the germline V gene. The length of the CDR3 is 14 residues. CDR3 in amino acids: CASSSRAIATEAFF. The CDR3 bases are TGTGCCAGCAGCTCTAGGGCTATAGCCACTGAAGCTTTCTTT.

The chain recombines TRBV5-4 with TRBJ2-7; 7 positions agree with TRBD2. Germline lookup yields CDR1 SGHNT and CDR2 YYREEE (reference sequence). The CDR3 is 14 amino acids. Trimming removed 4 bases from V and 2 bases from J; junction bases left unmatched: 6. The CDR3 DNA reads as TGTGCCAGCAGCCCGGAGGGACTAACCTACGAGCAGTACTTC. Translation gives CASSPEGLTYEQYF.

The rearrangement uses TRBV7-2 and TRBJ2-6; 16 bases map to TRBD2. CDR3 length: 18 residues. The V gene's germline CDR1 is SGHTA and CDR2 FQGNSA. After removal of 3 bases from V and 4 bases from J, the junction contained 3 bases not matched to a gene. CDR3 protein: CASSLGLAGGLGANVLTF. DNA for the CDR3: TGTGCCAGCAGCTTGGGACTAGCGGGGGGGCTCGGGGCCAACGTCCTGACTTTC.

CDR3 DNA sequence: TGTGCCAGCAGCCCCGGGACAGGGGGTTTTGGTCAGCCCCAGCATTTT. Encoded protein: CASSPGTGGFGQPQHF. V and J are TRBV7-8 and TRBJ1-5; 11 nucleotides line up with TRBD1. Germline values: CDR1 SGHVS, CDR2 FQNEAQ. Germline trimming cut 5 bases from V and 6 bases from J; bases unmatched to any gene: 9. The CDR3 sequence is 16 residues long.

This chain uses TRBV4-2 with TRBJ2-3; no clear D gene. The ends were cut back, 0 bases at V and 4 bases at J, with 14 bases in the middle. Germline V gene data show CDR1 as LGHNA and CDR2 as YNFKEQ. This CDR3 has 16 amino acids. The CDR3 spells CASSQEPYGRPDTQYF. DNA of the CDR3: TGTGCCAGCAGCCAAGAGCCATACGGTCGACCAGATACGCAGTATTTT.

The V and J genes are TRBV19 and TRBJ2-6, with TRBD2 identical over 8 bases. This CDR3 comprises 20 residues. Germline CDR1 is LNHDA and CDR2 is SQIVND (reference sequence). V lost 7 bases, J lost 0 bases, and 17 bases stayed unmatched. The CDR3 reads CASTTKPGRGFYSGANVLTF. The CDR3 DNA reads as TGTGCCAGTACCACAAAACCCGGGAGGGGATTCTACTCTGGGGCCAACGTCCTGACTTTC.

CDR3 DNA sequence: TGTGCCAGCAGTTACGGGGGCAATGAAAAACTGTTTTTT. It translates to CASSYGGNEKLFF. The V call is TRBV6-5, the J call TRBJ1-4; D perhaps matches TRBD1 (6 bases). Germline V lookup: CDR1 MNHEY, CDR2 SVGAGI. CDR3 size: 13 residues. V was shortened by 2 bases and J by 5 bases, with 6 bases between the two germline ends.

The chain carries TRBV11-3 and TRBJ2-7, with a possible D match to TRBD1 (5 bases). The V gene lost 5 bases and the J gene lost 0 bases, with 14 bases spanning the gap. Germline V CDR1 and CDR2: SGHNT, YENEEA. There are 15 residues in the CDR3. The CDR3 nucleotides are TGTGCCAGCAGCCGGCGTTCACAGGACTCCTACGAGCAGTACTTC. Its protein is CASSRRSQDSYEQYF.

This clone was recorded a few times. V is TRBV19 and J is TRBJ1-1; possibly TRBD1 for D (6 bases). Germline V gene data show CDR1 as LNHDA and CDR2 as SQIVND (reference sequence). There are 15 residues in the CDR3. V was shortened by 6 bases and J by 4 bases, with 18 bases between the two germline ends. The CDR3 here is CASSRLRGEGTEAFF. DNA of the CDR3: TGTGCCAGTAGCCGTCTCAGGGGCGAGGGCACTGAAGCTTTCTTT.